This T cell receptor (beta chain) was documented in a study of blood T cells in healthy people across ages. This clonotype was counted between two and nine times. The CDR3 loop spans 13 amino acids. Germline CDR1 MRHNA, CDR2 SNTAGT. For the second PCR, which ran for about 6 to 11 cycles, a sample-barcoded 5' primer and a J-beta primer mix were used. Using its own MiXCR run on the 5' RACE reads, TCRdb lists one record per CDR3 protein. The sample consists of some 780,000 distinct CDR3 sequences, around 50% of them appearing once. The sequence derives from a man aged 40-49 years in good health. The material sequenced was blood. V gene TRBV6-4 combines with J gene TRBJ2-4; a possible D gene is TRBD2 (7 bases). The J call is doubtful: the DNA matches TRBJ2-7 better. The CDR3 sequence: CAPGGLAPYEQYF. The CDR3 bases are TGTGCCCCCGGGGGGCTAGCGCCCTACGAGCAGTACTTC.